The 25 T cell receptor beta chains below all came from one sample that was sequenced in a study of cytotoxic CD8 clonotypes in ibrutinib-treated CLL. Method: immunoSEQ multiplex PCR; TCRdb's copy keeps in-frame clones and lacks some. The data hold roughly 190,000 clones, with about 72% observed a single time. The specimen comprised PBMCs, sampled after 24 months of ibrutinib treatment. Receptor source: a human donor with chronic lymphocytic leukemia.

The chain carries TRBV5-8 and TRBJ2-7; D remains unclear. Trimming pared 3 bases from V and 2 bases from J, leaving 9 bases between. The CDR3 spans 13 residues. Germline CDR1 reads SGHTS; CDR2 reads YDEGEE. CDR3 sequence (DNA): TGTGCCAGCAGCTCCCTTGCGGCCTACGAGCAGTACTTC. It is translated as CASSSLAAYEQYF.

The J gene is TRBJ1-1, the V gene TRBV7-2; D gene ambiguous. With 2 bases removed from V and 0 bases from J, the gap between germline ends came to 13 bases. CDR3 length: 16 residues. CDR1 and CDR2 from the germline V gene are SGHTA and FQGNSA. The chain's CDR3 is CASSLYFRQMNTEAFF. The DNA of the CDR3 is TGTGCCAGCAGCTTATATTTTAGGCAAATGAACACTGAAGCTTTCTTT.

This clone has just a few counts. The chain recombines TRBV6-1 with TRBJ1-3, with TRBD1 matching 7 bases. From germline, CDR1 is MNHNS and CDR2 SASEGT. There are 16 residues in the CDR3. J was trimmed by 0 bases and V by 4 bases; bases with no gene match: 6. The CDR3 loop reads CASSGNWDSSGNTIYF. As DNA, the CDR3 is TGTGCCAGCAGTGGGAATTGGGACAGCTCTGGAAACACCATATATTTT.

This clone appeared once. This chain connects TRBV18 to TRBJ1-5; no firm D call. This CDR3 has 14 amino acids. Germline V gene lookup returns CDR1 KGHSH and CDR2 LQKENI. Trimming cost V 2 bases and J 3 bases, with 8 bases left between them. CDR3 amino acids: CASSPVDDNQPQHF. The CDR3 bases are TGTGCCAGCTCACCAGTAGATGACAATCAGCCCCAGCATTTT.

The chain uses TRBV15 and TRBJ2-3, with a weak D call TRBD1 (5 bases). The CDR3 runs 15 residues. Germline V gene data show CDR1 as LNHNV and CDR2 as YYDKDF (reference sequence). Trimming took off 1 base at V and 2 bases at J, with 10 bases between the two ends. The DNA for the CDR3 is TGTGCCACCAGCAGAGCTCAGGGCTACACAGATACGCAGTATTTT. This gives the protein CATSRAQGYTDTQYF.

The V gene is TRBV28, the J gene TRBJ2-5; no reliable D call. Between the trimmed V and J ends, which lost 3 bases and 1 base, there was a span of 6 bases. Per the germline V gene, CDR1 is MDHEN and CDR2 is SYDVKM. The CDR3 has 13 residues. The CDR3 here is CASSFRGQETQYF. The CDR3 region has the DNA TGTGCCAGCAGTTTTCGCGGCCAAGAGACCCAGTACTTC.

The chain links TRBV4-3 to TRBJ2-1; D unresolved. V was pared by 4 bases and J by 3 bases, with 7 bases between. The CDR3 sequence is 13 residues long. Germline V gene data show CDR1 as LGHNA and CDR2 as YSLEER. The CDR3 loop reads CASSPTFYNEQFF. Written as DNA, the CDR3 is TGCGCCAGCAGCCCAACCTTCTACAATGAGCAGTTCTTC.

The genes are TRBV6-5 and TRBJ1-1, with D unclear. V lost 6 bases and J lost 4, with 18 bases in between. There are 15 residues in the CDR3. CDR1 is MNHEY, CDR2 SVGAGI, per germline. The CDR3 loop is CASRGPPHGSTEAFF. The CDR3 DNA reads TGTGCCAGCAGGGGCCCTCCACACGGGAGCACTGAAGCTTTCTTT.

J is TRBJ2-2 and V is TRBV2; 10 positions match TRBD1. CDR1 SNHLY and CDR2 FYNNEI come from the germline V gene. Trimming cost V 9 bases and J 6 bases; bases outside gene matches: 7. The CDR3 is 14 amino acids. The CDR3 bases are TGTGCCAGAGAGGGACAGGGGCGGGCCGGGGAGCTGTTTTTT. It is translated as CAREGQGRAGELFF.

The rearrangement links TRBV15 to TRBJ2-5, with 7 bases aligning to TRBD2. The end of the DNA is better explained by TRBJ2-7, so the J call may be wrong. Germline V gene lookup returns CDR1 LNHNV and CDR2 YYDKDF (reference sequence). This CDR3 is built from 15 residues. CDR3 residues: CATSRVSSGSYEQYF. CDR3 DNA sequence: TGTGCCACCAGCAGAGTTTCTAGCGGCTCCTACGAGCAGTACTTC.

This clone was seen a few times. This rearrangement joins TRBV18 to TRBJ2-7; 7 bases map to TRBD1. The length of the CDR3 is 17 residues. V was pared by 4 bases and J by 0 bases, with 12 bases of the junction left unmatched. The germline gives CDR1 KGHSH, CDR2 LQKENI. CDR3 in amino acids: CASSHLWGQSTSYEQYF. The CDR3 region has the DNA TGTGCCAGCTCACACCTGTGGGGACAGTCGACCTCCTACGAGCAGTACTTC.

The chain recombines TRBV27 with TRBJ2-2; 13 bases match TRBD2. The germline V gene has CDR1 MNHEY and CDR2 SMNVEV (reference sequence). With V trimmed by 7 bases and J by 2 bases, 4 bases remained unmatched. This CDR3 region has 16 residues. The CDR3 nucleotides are TGTGCCAGCACCACTAGCGGGAGGGTCAACACCGGGGAGCTGTTTTTT. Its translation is CASTTSGRVNTGELFF.

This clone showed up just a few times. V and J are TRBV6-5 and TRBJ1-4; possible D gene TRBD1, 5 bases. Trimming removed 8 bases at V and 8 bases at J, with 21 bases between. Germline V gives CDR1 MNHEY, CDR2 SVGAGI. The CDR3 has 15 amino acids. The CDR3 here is CASSVLQGGGEKLFF. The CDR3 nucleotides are TGTGCCAGCTCTGTACTTCAGGGCGGAGGGGAAAAACTGTTTTTT.

In DNA form, the CDR3 reads TGTGCCAGCAGCTTAGCGGGAGTTCCCTCCTACGAGCAGTACTTC. Protein sequence: CASSLAGVPSYEQYF. The chain combines TRBV27 with TRBJ2-7; 9 bases are a match to TRBD2. The CDR3 consists of 15 residues. The V and J ends lost 6 bases and 0 bases, in that order; junction bases with no gene match: 6. Germline CDR1 and CDR2: MNHEY and SMNVEV (reference sequence).

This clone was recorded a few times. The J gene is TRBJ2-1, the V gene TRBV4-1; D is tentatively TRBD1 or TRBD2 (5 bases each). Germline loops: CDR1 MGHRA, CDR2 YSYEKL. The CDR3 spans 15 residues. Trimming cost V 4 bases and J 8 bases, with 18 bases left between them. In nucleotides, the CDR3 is TGCGCCAGCAGCCCTTGGGACGTCCCAGGCGATGAGCAGTTCTTC. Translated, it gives CASSPWDVPGDEQFF.

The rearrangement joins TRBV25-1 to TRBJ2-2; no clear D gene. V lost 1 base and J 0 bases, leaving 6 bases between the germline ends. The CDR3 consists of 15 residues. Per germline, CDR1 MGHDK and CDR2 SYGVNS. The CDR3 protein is CASSEFLPNTGELFF. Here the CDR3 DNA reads TGTGCCAGCAGTGAATTCCTACCGAACACCGGGGAGCTGTTTTTT. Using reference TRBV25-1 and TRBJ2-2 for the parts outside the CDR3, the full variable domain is EADIYQTPRYLVIGTGKKITLECSQTMGHDKMYWYQQDPGMELHLIHYSYGVNSTEKGDLSSESTVSRIRTEHFPLTLESARPSHTSQYLCASSEFLPNTGELFFGEGSRLTVL.

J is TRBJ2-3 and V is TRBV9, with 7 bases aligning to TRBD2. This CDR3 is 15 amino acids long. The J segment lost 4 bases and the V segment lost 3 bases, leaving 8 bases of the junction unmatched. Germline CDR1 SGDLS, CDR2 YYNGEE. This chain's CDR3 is CASSADLTSPDTQYF. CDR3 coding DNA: TGTGCCAGCAGCGCGGACCTGACTAGCCCAGATACGCAGTATTTT.

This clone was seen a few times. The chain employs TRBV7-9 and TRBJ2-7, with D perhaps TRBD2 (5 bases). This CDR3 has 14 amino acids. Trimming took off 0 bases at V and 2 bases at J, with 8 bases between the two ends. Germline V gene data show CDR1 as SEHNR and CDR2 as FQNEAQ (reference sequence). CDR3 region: CASSLAGATYEQYF. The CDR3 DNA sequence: TGTGCCAGCAGCTTAGCGGGAGCGACCTACGAGCAGTACTTC.

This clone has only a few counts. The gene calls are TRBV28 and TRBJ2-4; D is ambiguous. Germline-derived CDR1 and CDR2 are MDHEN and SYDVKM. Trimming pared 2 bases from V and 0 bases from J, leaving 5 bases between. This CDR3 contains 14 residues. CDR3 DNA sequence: TGTGCCAGCAGTTTAATCCTAGCCAAAAACATTCAGTACTTC. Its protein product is CASSLILAKNIQYF.

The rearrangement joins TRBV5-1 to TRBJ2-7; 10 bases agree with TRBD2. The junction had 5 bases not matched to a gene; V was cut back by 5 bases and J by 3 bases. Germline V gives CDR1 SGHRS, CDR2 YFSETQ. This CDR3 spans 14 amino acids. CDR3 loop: CASRWTSGNYEQYF. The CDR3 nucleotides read TGCGCCAGCAGATGGACTAGCGGTAACTACGAGCAGTACTTC.

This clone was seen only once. The CDR3 reads CASSPSGETGGYTF. The CDR3 DNA sequence: TGTGCCAGCTCACCATCAGGGGAGACAGGGGGCTACACCTTC. The chain recombines TRBV18 with TRBJ1-2, with 7 bases lining up with TRBD1. The germline V gene encodes CDR1 KGHSH and CDR2 LQKENI. After removal of 2 bases from V and 8 bases from J, the junction contained 8 bases not matched to a gene. CDR3 size: 14 residues.

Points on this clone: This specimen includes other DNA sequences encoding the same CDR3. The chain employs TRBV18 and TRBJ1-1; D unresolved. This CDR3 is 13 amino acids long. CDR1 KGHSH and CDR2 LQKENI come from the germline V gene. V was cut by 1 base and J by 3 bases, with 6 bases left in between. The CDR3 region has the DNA TGTGCCAGCTCACCACGGTCCGACACTGAAGCTTTCTTT. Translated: CASSPRSDTEAFF.

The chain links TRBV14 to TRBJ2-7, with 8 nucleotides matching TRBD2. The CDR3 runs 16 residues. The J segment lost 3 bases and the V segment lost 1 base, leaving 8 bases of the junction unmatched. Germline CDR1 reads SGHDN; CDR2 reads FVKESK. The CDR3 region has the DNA TGTGCCAGCAGCCAAGTCGCTGGGACTAGATACTACGAGCAGTACTTC. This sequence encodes CASSQVAGTRYYEQYF.

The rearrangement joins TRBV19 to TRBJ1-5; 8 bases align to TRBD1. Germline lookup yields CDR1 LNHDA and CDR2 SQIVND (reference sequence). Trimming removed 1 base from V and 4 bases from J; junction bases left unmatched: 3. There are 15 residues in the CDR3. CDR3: CASSIGTGTNQPQHF. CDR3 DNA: TGTGCCAGTAGTATAGGGACAGGGACGAATCAGCCCCAGCATTTT.

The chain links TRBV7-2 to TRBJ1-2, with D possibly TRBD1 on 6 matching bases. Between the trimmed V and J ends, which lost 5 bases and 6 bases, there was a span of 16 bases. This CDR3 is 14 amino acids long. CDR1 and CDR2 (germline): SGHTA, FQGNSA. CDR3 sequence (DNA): TGTGCCAGCAGCCTCTCGCGGGGGGCTGATGGCTACACCTTC. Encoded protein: CASSLSRGADGYTF.